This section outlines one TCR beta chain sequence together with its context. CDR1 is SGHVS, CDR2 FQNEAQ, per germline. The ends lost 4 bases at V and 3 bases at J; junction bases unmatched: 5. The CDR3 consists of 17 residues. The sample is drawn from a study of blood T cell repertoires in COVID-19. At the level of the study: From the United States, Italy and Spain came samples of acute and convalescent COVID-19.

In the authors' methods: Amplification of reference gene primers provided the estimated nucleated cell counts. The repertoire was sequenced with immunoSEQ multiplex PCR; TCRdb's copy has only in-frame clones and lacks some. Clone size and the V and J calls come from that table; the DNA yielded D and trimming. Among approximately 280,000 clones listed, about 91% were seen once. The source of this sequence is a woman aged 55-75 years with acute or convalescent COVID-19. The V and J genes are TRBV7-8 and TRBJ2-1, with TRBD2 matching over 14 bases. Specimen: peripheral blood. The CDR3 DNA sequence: TGTGCCAGCAGCTCACTGACTAGCGGGGGGGACTACAATGAGCAGTTCTTC. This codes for CASSSLTSGGDYNEQFF.